The 23 T cell receptor beta chains reported below all come from one sample, sequenced in a study of T cell responses to AZD1222 COVID-19 vaccine. Sequenced by immunoSEQ multiplex PCR; TCRdb stores in-frame clones only, minus some. The sample yields 200,000 to 250,000 clones, less than 95% seen once. The specimen comprised peripheral blood, sampled 28 days after the second dose of the MenACWY control vaccine. These receptors were taken from an adult who received the MenACWY meningococcal vaccine as a control.

As DNA, the CDR3 is TGTGCCAGTAATCCCGACAGGGGGGTTAGCAATGAGCAGTTCTTC. It yields the protein CASNPDRGVSNEQFF. This chain uses TRBV19 with TRBJ2-1; 9 bases are shared with TRBD1. CDR1 LNHDA and CDR2 SQIVND come from the germline V gene (reference sequence). This CDR3 has 15 residues. J gave up 6 bases and V 7 bases, and 10 bases lay outside the gene matches.

The chain is built from TRBV5-5 and TRBJ1-4; 7 bases align to TRBD1. CDR1 is SGHKS and CDR2 is YYEKEE in the germline V gene (reference sequence). The V and J ends lost 0 bases and 6 bases, in that order; junction bases with no gene match: 5. The CDR3 runs to 15 residues. The CDR3 nucleotides are TGTGCCAGCAGCTTGGGGGACAGCAGATATGAAAAACTGTTTTTT. Encoded protein: CASSLGDSRYEKLFF.

This clone was seen a single time. The CDR3 loop is CASSHRDRASRDTQYF. CDR3 bases: TGTGCCAGCAGCCACCGGGACAGGGCTTCAAGAGATACGCAGTATTTT. V and J are TRBV7-9 and TRBJ2-3; 9 nucleotides line up with TRBD1. The V gene end was trimmed by 5 bases and the J gene end by 5 bases; junction bases not matched to a gene: 11. Germline CDR1 SEHNR, CDR2 FQNEAQ (reference sequence). The length of the CDR3 is 16 residues.

The V and J genes are TRBV5-1 and TRBJ2-7, with 7 nucleotides matching TRBD2. The germline V gene has CDR1 SGHRS and CDR2 YFSETQ. J lost 0 bases, V lost 3 bases, and 9 bases had no gene match. The CDR3 is 16 amino acids. DNA of the CDR3: TGCGCCAGCAGCTCGTCTCCTAGCGGAAGCTCCTACGAGCAGTACTTC. Translation: CASSSSPSGSSYEQYF.

This sequence joins TRBV2 and TRBJ2-3; 8 bases line up with TRBD2. The germline CDR1 and CDR2 sequences are SNHLY and FYNNEI. The CDR3 is made up of 14 amino acids. With V trimmed by 2 bases and J by 8 bases, 6 bases remained unmatched. The CDR3 here is CASSELAGRGTQYF. The CDR3 region has the DNA TGTGCCAGCAGTGAACTAGCGGGTCGGGGTACGCAGTATTTT.

This sequence joins TRBV28 and TRBJ2-2; D unclear. The V end was cut by 4 bases, the J end by 1 base, with 16 bases between. The germline gives CDR1 MDHEN, CDR2 SYDVKM. This CDR3 spans 17 amino acids. The chain's CDR3 is CASSYFSWEENTGELFF. The CDR3 region has the DNA TGTGCCAGCAGTTACTTCAGTTGGGAAGAGAACACCGGGGAGCTGTTTTTT.

The chain couples TRBV7-2 to TRBJ2-5; D remains ambiguous. CDR1 SGHTA and CDR2 FQGNSA come from the germline V gene. V lost 1 base, J lost 1 base, and 7 bases lay in between. The CDR3 has 14 residues. The CDR3 sequence is CASSLDLTQETQYF. The CDR3 nucleotides are TGTGCCAGCAGCTTAGACCTTACCCAAGAGACCCAGTACTTC.

About this clone: The identical CDR3 is also encoded by other nucleotide sequences in the sample. CDR3 amino acids: CASSSGQGPSYEQYF. In DNA, the CDR3 is TGTGCCAGCAGCTCTGGACAGGGGCCGTCCTACGAGCAGTACTTC. This chain joins TRBV28 and TRBJ2-7; 9 nucleotides match TRBD1. The V gene end was trimmed by 6 bases and the J gene end by 1 base; junction bases not matched to a gene: 7. This CDR3 region has 15 residues. CDR1 and CDR2 from the germline V gene are MDHEN and SYDVKM.

This rearrangement joins TRBV28 to TRBJ2-7; D might be TRBD1 (6 bases). Trimming pared 3 bases from V and 7 bases from J, leaving 13 bases between. CDR3 size: 13 residues. Looked up from germline, CDR1 is MDHEN and CDR2 is SYDVKM. CDR3 nucleotides: TGTGCCAGCAGTTTCATAAATAGGGGGGAGCAGTACTTC. Its translation is CASSFINRGEQYF.

The DNA for the CDR3 is TGTGCCAGCAGTACCCCGGCAGGGGGAGGGGCCGCACCCCTCCACTTT. Its translation: CASSTPAGGGAAPLHF. The chain recombines TRBV27 with TRBJ1-6, with 7 positions matching TRBD1. After removal of 5 bases from V and 11 bases from J, the junction contained 15 bases not matched to a gene. Germline V gives CDR1 MNHEY, CDR2 SMNVEV (reference sequence). The CDR3 runs to 16 residues.

The rearrangement links TRBV27 to TRBJ1-2; 12 bases are shared with TRBD1. From germline, CDR1 is MNHEY and CDR2 SMNVEV (reference sequence). J was trimmed by 3 bases and V by 3 bases; bases with no gene match: 2. The CDR3 length is 15 residues. CDR3 nucleotides: TGTGCCAGCAGTTTGGGGACAGGGGGCTACTATGGCTACACCTTC. Its translation: CASSLGTGGYYGYTF.

The V and J genes are TRBV7-2 and TRBJ2-7; TRBD1 is a possible D gene (5 bases). The germline CDR1 and CDR2 sequences are SGHTA and FQGNSA. The length of the CDR3 is 14 residues. V gave up 4 bases and J gave up 3 bases, with 13 bases separating them. The CDR3 DNA is TGTGCCAGCAGCTCACAAGGCCAGGGCTACGAGCAGTACTTC. It is translated as CASSSQGQGYEQYF.

The J gene is TRBJ2-7, the V gene TRBV10-3; D is unresolved. Germline V gene sequence: CDR1 ENHRY, CDR2 SYGVKD. The CDR3 is 13 residues long. V lost 2 bases to trimming and J lost 7 bases, with 12 bases between them. The CDR3 reads CAISETGFREQYF. The CDR3 DNA sequence: TGTGCCATCAGTGAGACTGGGTTTCGGGAGCAGTACTTC.

The V call is TRBV10-3, the J call TRBJ2-3; 11 nucleotides align to TRBD2. The length of the CDR3 is 15 residues. With V trimmed by 6 bases and J by 4 bases, 6 bases remained unmatched. Germline CDR1 ENHRY, CDR2 SYGVKD. The CDR3 sequence is CAIRATSGGPDTQYF. DNA for the CDR3: TGTGCCATCAGGGCCACTAGCGGGGGCCCAGATACGCAGTATTTT.

The V gene is TRBV3-1 (or the pseudogene TRBV3-2), the J gene TRBJ1-1, with D hard to call. The CDR3 is made up of 13 amino acids. Germline V gives CDR1 LGHDT, CDR2 YNNKEL (reference sequence). V dropped 2 bases and J dropped 7 bases, with 11 bases sitting between them. The CDR3 loop reads CASSQTAWVEAFF. In DNA form, the CDR3 reads TGTGCCAGCAGCCAAACAGCCTGGGTTGAAGCTTTCTTT.

This rearrangement joins TRBV28 to TRBJ2-7; weak D call: TRBD2 (6 bases). The CDR3 runs 15 residues. The germline V gene encodes CDR1 MDHEN and CDR2 SYDVKM. Trimming pared 6 bases from V and 6 bases from J, leaving 21 bases between. The CDR3 nucleotides read TGTGCCAGCAGCCCTCCCCGGCCCGGGGGTGCCGAGCAGTACTTC. It encodes CASSPPRPGGAEQYF.

The rearrangement joins TRBV6-5 to TRBJ2-3; no clear D. The V end was cut by 0 bases, the J end by 3 bases, with 7 bases between. The CDR3 has 14 amino acids. The germline V gene encodes CDR1 MNHEY and CDR2 SVGAGI. CDR3 in amino acids: CASSYSADTDTQYF. In nucleotides, the CDR3 is TGTGCCAGCAGTTACTCCGCAGATACAGATACGCAGTATTTT.

The CDR3 region is CASTERVLMEAFF. DNA of the CDR3: TGTGCCAGCACCGAGAGGGTCTTGATGGAAGCTTTCTTT. This chain connects TRBV2 to TRBJ1-1, with D hard to call. The V gene's germline CDR1 is SNHLY and CDR2 FYNNEI. CDR3 length equals 13 residues. V was clipped by 7 bases and J by 8 bases, with 17 bases between them.

The rearrangement links TRBV11-2 to TRBJ1-5, with D unclear. V was shortened by 5 bases and J by 7 bases, with 12 bases between the two germline ends. This CDR3 contains 13 residues. Germline values: CDR1 SGHAT, CDR2 FQNNGV. The CDR3 DNA follows: TGTGCCAGCAGCGCCTCTGAGGGACAGCCCCAGCATTTT. It specifies CASSASEGQPQHF.

This chain connects TRBV7-3 to TRBJ2-2; TRBD2 matches 8 bases. V gave up 2 bases and J gave up 4 bases; unmatched junction bases: 3. Germline V CDR1 and CDR2: SGHTA, FQGTGA. The CDR3 totals 15 residues. CDR3 sequence: CASSLAGGGTGELFF. The DNA for the CDR3 is TGTGCCAGCAGCTTAGCGGGGGGCGGCACCGGGGAGCTGTTTTTT.

The chain links TRBV7-3 to TRBJ1-1; maybe TRBD1 (5 bases). Germline V gene data show CDR1 as SGHTA and CDR2 as FQGTGA. The CDR3 has 13 amino acids. V dropped 5 bases and J dropped 6 bases, with 13 bases sitting between them. CDR3 DNA sequence: TGTGCCAGCAGCCTGGAGGGGACCGCTGAAGCTTTCTTT. Its protein product is CASSLEGTAEAFF.

The J gene is TRBJ2-2, the V gene TRBV19; the D gene could be TRBD1 or TRBD2 (5 bases each). This CDR3 spans 16 amino acids. Germline assignment: CDR1 LNHDA and CDR2 SQIVND (reference sequence). V shed 6 bases and J shed 1 base, with 15 bases lying between them. The chain's CDR3 is CASSPTGTLNTGELFF. CDR3 coding DNA: TGTGCCAGTAGCCCAACCGGGACCTTGAACACCGGGGAGCTGTTTTTT.

This rearrangement joins TRBV7-6 to TRBJ2-7, with TRBD2 identical over 9 bases. Germline V gene sequence: CDR1 SGHVS, CDR2 FNYEAQ. This CDR3 has 15 residues. V gave up 6 bases and J gave up 0 bases; unmatched junction bases: 6. CDR3 sequence: CASSSSGTPSYEQYF. The CDR3 bases are TGTGCCAGCAGTTCTAGCGGGACCCCCTCCTACGAGCAGTACTTC.